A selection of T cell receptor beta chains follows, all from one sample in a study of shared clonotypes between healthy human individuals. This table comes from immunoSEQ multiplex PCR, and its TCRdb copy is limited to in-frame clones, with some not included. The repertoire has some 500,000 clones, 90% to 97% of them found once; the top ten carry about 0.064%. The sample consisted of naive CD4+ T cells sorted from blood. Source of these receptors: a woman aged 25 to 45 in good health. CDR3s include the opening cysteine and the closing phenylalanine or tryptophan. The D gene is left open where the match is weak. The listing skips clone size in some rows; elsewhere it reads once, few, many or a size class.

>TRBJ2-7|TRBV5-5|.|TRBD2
TGTGCCAGCACCCTGTTAGCGGGAGTTGGTGAGCAGTACTTC
CASTLLAGVGEQYF
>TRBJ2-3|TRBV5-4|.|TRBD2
TGTGCCAGCAGCCCTGGGACTAGCGGGAGAACAGATACGCAGTATTTT
CASSPGTSGRTDTQYF
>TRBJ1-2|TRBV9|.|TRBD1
TGTGCCAGCAGCAGCCGGGACAGCCTATTAGGCTATGGCTACACCTTC
CASSSRDSLLGYGYTF
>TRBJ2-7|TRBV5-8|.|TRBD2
TGTGCCAGCAGCTATCTAGCGGGAGGTGGGTCCTACGAGCAGTACTTC
CASSYLAGGGSYEQYF
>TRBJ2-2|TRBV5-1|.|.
TGCGCCAGCAGCAAAAACCCCCCGAACACCGGGGAGCTGTTTTTT
CASSKNPPNTGELFF
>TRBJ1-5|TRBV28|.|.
TGTGCCAGCAGTCCTCTCTCCAGGGAGAGCAATCAGCCCCAGCATTTT
CASSPLSRESNQPQHF
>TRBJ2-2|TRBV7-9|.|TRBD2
TGTGCCAGCAGCCTGCGGACTAGCCGGCCCGGGGAGCTGTTTTTT
CASSLRTSRPGELFF
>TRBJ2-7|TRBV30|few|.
TGTGCCCTCCTGGGCTCCTACGAGCAGTACTTC
CALLGSYEQYF
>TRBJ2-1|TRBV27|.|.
TGTGCCAGCAGTTGGAGGCTAGATAATGAGCAGTTCTTC
CASSWRLDNEQFF
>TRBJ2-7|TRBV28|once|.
TGTGCCAGCAGTTTGCACGGGAACTCCTACGAGCAGTACTTC
CASSLHGNSYEQYF
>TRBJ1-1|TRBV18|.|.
TGTGCCAGCTCACCTTCCGGGGCCTCGGGGAACACTGAAGCTTTCTTT
CASSPSGASGNTEAFF